This paragraph reports one TCR beta chain. What it binds is unknown. TCR beta VDJ and CDR3 profiling used genomic DNA as template. Via MiXCR, TCRdb re-called the reads, giving one row per CDR3 protein. The table shows 250,000 to 350,000 distinct CDR3 sequences, with 55% to 65% occurring only once. The source of the sample is a study of CD8+CD57+ T cells in acquired aplastic anemia. Background on the study: Sorting CD4+ and CD8+ cells gave DNA averaging about 3.3 ug. Study outcomes and limitations: Between the patient and control groups, CD8+ Simpson's diversity did not differ significantly. The number of CD8+ CDR3 sequences shared by patients and controls was about 27.

The germline gives CDR1 SGHRS, CDR2 YFSETQ. V lost 4 bases to trimming and J lost 7 bases, with 18 bases between them. CDR3 length: 15 amino acids. This rearrangement joins TRBV5-1 to TRBJ2-1; no firm D call. The receptor was derived from a human donor with severe aplastic anemia or a healthy control (not recorded which). Sequenced sample: sorted CD4+, CD8+, or CD8+CD57+ T cells (not recorded which) from PBMCs. The CDR3 here is CASSPEPRVKNEQFF. The CDR3, as DNA: TGCGCCAGCAGCCCCGAGCCTAGGGTGAAGAATGAGCAGTTCTTC.